This TCR beta chain was sequenced for a study of regulatory dendritic cells for organ transplantation. Allogeneic regulatory or mature dendritic cells were co-cultured for less than six days with CFSE-labeled sorted T cells at 1:10. Comments on this clone: Its antigen is still unknown.

Repertoires were generated with immunoSEQ multiplex PCR, while TCRdb's copy carries only in-frame clones and drops some. The sample includes about 20,000 clones, roughly 88% of them seen just once. CDR3 length equals 15 residues. Germline V lookup: CDR1 SGHDN, CDR2 FVKESK. The ends were cut back, 5 bases at V and 0 bases at J, with 13 bases in the middle. The receptor's source is a human donor in good health. The genes are TRBV14 and TRBJ1-1, with no clear D. Source material: naive CD4+ T cells from blood cultured with regulatory dendritic cells. Subset meaning: CD45RA+ naive T cells. The CDR3 loop reads CASSLGFLMNTEAFF. DNA for the CDR3: TGTGCCAGCAGCTTAGGGTTTCTCATGAACACTGAAGCTTTCTTT.